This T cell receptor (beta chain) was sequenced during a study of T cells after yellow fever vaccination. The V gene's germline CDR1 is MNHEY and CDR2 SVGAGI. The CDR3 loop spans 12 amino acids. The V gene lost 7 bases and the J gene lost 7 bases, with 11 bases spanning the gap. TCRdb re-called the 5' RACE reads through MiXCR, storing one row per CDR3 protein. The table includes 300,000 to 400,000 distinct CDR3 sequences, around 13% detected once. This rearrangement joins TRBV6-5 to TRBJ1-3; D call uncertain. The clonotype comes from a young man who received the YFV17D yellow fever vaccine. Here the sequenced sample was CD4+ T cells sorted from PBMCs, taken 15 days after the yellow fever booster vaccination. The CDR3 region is CASTSGGNTIYF. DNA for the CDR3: TGTGCCAGCACCAGCGGTGGGAACACCATATATTTT.